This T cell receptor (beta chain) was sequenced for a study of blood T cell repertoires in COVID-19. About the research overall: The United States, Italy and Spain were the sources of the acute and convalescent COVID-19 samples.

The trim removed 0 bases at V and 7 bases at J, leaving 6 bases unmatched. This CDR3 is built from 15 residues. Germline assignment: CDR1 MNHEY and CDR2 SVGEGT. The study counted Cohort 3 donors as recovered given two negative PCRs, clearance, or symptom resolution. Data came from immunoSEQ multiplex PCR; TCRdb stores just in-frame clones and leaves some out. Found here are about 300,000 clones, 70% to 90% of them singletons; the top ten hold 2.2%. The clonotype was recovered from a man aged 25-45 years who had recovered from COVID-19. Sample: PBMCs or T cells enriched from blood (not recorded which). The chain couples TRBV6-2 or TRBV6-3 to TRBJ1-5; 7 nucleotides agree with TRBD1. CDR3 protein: CASSYSSRGEQPQHF. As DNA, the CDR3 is TGTGCCAGCAGTTACTCTAGCAGGGGGGAACAGCCCCAGCATTTT.